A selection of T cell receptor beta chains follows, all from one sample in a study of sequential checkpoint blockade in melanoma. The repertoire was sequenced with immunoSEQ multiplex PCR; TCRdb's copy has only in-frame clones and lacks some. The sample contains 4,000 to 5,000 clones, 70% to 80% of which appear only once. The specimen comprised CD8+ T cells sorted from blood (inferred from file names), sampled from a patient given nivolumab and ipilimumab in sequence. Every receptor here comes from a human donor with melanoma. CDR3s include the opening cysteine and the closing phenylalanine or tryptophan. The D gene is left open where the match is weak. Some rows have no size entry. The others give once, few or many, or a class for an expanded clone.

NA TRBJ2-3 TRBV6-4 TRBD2 CASSLTSGESDTQYF TGTGCCAGCAGTCTAACTAGCGGGGAATCAGATACGCAGTATTTT
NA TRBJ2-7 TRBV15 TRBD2 CATSRDPAGPYEQYF TGTGCCACCAGCAGAGATCCAGCGGGACCCTACGAGCAGTACTTC
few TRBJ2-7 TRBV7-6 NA CASSLGTQGEPSYEQYF TGTGCCAGCAGCTTAGGCACACAGGGAGAGCCTTCCTACGAGCAGTACTTC
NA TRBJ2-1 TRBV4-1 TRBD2 CASSQDEGTSNEQFF TGCGCCAGCAGCCAAGATGAAGGGACTAGCAATGAGCAGTTCTTC
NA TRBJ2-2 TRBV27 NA CASSPPRTWNTGELFF TGTGCCAGCAGCCCGCCCCGGACTTGGAACACCGGGGAGCTGTTTTTT
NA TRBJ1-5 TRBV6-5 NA CASSIGVDGAGPQHF TGTGCCAGCTCCATAGGGGTGGACGGTGCTGGGCCCCAGCATTTT
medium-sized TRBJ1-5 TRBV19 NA CASSIASVGNQPQHF TGTGCCAGTAGTATCGCCAGCGTTGGGAATCAGCCCCAGCATTTT
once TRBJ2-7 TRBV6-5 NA CASSLNYKKQYYEQYF TGTGCCAGCAGTTTAAACTACAAAAAACAATACTACGAGCAGTACTTC
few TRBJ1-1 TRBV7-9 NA CASRAPHEAFF TGTGCCAGCAGGGCCCCCCATGAAGCTTTCTTT
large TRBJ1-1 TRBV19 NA CATRDTENTEAFF TGTGCCACCCGGGACACCGAGAACACTGAAGCTTTCTTT
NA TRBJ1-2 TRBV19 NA CASGDTGPDGYTF TGTGCCAGCGGGGACACCGGCCCGGATGGCTACACCTTC
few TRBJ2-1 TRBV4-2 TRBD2 CASSHVLAGDYNEQFF TGTGCCAGCAGCCACGTTCTAGCGGGGGATTACAATGAGCAGTTCTTC
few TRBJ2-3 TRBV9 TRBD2 CASSVGVTSEDTQYF TGTGCCAGCAGCGTAGGGGTGACTAGCGAGGATACGCAGTATTTT
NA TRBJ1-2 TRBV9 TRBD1 CASSVGWTGARFEFTF TGTGCCAGCAGCGTAGGCTGGACAGGGGCTAGGTTTGAGTTCACCTTC
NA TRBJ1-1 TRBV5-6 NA CASSQGSLEAFF TGTGCCAGCAGCCAGGGTAGCCTTGAAGCTTTCTTT
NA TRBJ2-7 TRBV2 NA CATGDYEQYF TGTGCCACCGGGGACTACGAGCAGTACTTC
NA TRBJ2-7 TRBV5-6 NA CASSLSLLTYEQYF TGTGCCAGCAGCTTGTCCCTCTTAACCTACGAGCAGTACTTC
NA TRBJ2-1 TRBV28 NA CASTPQINSYNEQFF TGTGCCAGCACTCCGCAGATTAACTCCTACAATGAGCAGTTCTTC
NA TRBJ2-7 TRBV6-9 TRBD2 CASRTSGGESYEQYF TGTGCCAGCAGGACTAGCGGGGGGGAGTCCTACGAGCAGTACTTC
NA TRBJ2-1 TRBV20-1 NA CSASNGNEQFF TGCAGTGCTAGTAACGGCAATGAGCAGTTCTTC
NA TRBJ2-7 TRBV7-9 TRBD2 CASSYAGGTYEQYF TGTGCCAGCAGCTACGCCGGGGGGACCTACGAGCAGTACTTC
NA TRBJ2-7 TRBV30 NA CAVMQGAADEQYF TGTGCCGTTATGCAGGGCGCCGCGGACGAGCAGTACTTC
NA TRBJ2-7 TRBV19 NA CASSMGTGMGYEQYF TGTGCCAGTAGCATGGGAACGGGGATGGGTTACGAGCAGTACTTC
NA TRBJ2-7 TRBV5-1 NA CASSLATTDGGSEQYF TGCGCCAGCAGCTTGGCCACGACGGACGGCGGGTCCGAGCAGTACTTC
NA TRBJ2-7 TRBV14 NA CASSQGTLFYYEQYF TGTGCCAGCAGCCAAGGGACTTTATTTTACTACGAGCAGTACTTC
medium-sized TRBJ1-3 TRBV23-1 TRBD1 CASSQESTGVSGNTIYF TGCGCCAGCAGTCAAGAAAGTACAGGGGTCTCTGGAAACACCATATATTTT
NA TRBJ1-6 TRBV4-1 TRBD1 CASSQEGTGRDNSPLHF TGCGCCAGCAGCCAAGAAGGGACAGGGCGGGATAATTCACCCCTCCACTTT
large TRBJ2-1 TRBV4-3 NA CASSQDKRDTNEQFF TGCGCCAGCAGCCAAGATAAGAGGGACACAAATGAGCAGTTCTTC
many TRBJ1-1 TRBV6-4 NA CASSPVEGLGSEAFF TGTGCCAGCAGTCCCGTGGAGGGTCTGGGATCTGAAGCTTTCTTT
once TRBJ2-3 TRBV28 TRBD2 CASSFRLAGRTDTQYF TGTGCCAGCAGTTTCCGACTAGCGGGCCGCACAGATACGCAGTATTTT
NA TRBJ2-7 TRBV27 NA CASSPLSHEQYF TGTGCCAGCAGTCCCCTAAGCCACGAGCAGTACTTC
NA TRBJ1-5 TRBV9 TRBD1 CASSVGTGERNNQPQHF TGTGCCAGCAGCGTAGGTACAGGGGAGAGGAACAATCAGCCCCAGCATTTT
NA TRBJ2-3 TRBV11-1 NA CASSSGGPTDTQYF TGTGCCAGCAGCTCCGGGGGACCCACAGATACGCAGTATTTT
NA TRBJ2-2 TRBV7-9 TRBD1 CASSLTGGNTGELFF TGTGCCAGCAGCTTAACAGGGGGGAACACCGGGGAGCTGTTTTTT
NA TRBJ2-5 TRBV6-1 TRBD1 CASSSGQFIVETQYF TGTGCCAGCAGTTCGGGACAGTTTATCGTTGAGACCCAGTACTTC
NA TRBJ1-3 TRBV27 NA CASRPLGGSAGNTIYF TGTGCCAGCAGGCCCCTTGGGGGGAGTGCTGGAAACACCATATATTTT
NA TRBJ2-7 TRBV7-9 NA CASSDGSRLYEQYF TGTGCCAGCTCAGACGGGAGCCGGTTGTACGAGCAGTACTTC
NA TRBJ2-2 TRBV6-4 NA CASSDGRGNTGELFF TGCGCCAGCAGTGACGGCAGGGGGAACACCGGGGAGCTGTTTTTT
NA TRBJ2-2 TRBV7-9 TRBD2 CASSPRGSGRPGELFF TGTGCCAGCAGCCCCCGGGGTAGCGGGAGGCCCGGGGAGCTGTTTTTT
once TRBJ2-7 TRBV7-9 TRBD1 CASRGQGAGNEQYF TGTGCCAGCAGGGGACAGGGGGCTGGAAACGAGCAGTACTTC
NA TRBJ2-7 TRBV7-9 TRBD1 CASSLSGTGVEQYF TGTGCCAGCAGCTTATCCGGGACAGGGGTCGAGCAGTACTTC
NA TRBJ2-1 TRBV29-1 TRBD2 CSVSVWRESSYNEQFF TGCAGCGTTTCGGTCTGGCGGGAGAGCTCCTACAATGAGCAGTTCTTC
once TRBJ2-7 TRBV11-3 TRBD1 CASSFVTGDEQYF TGTGCCAGCAGCTTTGTCACAGGGGATGAGCAGTACTTC
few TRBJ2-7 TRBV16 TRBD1 CASSQDSWAGGYEQYF TGTGCCAGCAGCCAAGATTCGTGGGCAGGGGGCTACGAGCAGTACTTC
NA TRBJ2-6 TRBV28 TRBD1 CASSGTDGGANVLTF TGTGCCAGCAGTGGGACAGACGGTGGGGCCAACGTCCTGACTTTC